The present T cell receptor beta chain was sequenced within a study of shared clonotypes between healthy human individuals. CDR1 LNHDA and CDR2 SQIVND come from the germline V gene (reference sequence). Between the trimmed V and J ends, which lost 5 bases and 6 bases, there was a span of 14 bases. The length of the CDR3 is 14 residues. Unsorted PBMC DNA was run through sequencing on ten immunoSEQ deep assay plates. Generated by immunoSEQ multiplex PCR, the TCRdb table keeps only in-frame clones and is missing some. The sample includes about 560,000 clones, about 80% of them seen just once. Input material: PBMCs. This rearrangement joins TRBV19 to TRBJ1-5; D perhaps matches TRBD1 (6 bases). The origin of this receptor is a woman in her thirties or forties in good health. Some clones in this sample may be carry-over from other donors' samples. The CDR3 protein is CASSRGGRGQPQHF. CDR3 coding DNA: TGTGCCAGTAGTCGGGGGGGCCGGGGTCAGCCCCAGCATTTT.